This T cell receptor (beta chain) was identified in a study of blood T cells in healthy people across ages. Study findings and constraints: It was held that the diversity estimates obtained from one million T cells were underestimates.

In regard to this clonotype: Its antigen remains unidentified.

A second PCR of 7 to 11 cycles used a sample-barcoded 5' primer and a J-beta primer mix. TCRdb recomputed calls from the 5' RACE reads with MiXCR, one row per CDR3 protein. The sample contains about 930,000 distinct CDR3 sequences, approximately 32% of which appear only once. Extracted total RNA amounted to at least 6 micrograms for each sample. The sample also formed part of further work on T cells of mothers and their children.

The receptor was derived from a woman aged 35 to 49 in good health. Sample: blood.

CDR3 in DNA: TGTGCCAGCAGTACGATTCGTTACTCTGGGGCCAACGTCCTGACTTTC. It translates to CASSTIRYSGANVLTF. This sequence joins TRBV6-2 or TRBV6-3 and TRBJ2-6; D not certain. Germline CDR1 is MNHEY and CDR2 is SVGEGT. Deletions cut 5 bases from V and 0 bases from J, with 11 bases between. There are 16 residues in the CDR3.